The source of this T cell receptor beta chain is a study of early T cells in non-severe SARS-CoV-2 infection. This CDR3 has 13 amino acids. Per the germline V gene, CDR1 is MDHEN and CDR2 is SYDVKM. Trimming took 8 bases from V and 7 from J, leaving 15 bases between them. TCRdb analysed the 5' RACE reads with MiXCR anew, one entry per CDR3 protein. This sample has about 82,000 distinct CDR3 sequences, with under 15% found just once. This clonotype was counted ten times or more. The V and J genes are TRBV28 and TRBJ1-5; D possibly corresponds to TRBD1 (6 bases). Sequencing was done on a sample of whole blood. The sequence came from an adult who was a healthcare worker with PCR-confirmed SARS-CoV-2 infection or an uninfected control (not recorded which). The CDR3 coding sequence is TGTGCCAGCGCCTTTGGGGGCTTCCAGCCCCAGCATTTT. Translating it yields CASAFGGFQPQHF.